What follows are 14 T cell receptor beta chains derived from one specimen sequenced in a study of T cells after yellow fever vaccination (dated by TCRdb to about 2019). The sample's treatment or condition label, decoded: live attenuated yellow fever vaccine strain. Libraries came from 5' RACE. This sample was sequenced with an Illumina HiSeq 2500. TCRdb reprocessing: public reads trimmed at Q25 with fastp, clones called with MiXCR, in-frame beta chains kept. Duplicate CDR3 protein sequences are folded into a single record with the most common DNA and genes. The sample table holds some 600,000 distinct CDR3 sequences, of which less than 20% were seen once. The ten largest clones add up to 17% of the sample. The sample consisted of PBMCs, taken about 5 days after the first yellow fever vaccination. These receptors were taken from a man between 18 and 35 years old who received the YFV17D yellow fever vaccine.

The CDR3 nucleotides are TGTGCCAGCAGCTTAGGACTAGGCTCGGAGACCCAGTACTTC. This sequence encodes CASSLGLGSETQYF. The chain employs TRBV7-9 and TRBJ2-5; tentative D call: TRBD2 (6 bases). The CDR3 consists of 14 residues. V was trimmed by 1 base and J by 5 bases, leaving 11 bases between them. Germline CDR1 SEHNR, CDR2 FQNEAQ (reference sequence).

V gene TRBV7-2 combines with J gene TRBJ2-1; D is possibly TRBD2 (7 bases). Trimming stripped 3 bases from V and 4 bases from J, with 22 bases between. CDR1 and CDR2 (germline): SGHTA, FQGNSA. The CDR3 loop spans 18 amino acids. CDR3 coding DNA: TGTGCCAGCAGCTTGCGAAGGGGGAGGGGGGGGGATTACAATGAGCAGTTCTTC. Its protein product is CASSLRRGRGGDYNEQFF. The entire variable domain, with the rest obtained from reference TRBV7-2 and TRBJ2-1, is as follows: GAGVSQSPSNKVTEKGKDVELRCDPISGHTALYWYRQSLGQGLEFLIYFQGNSAPDKSGLPSDRFSAERTGGSVSTLTIQRTQQEDSAVYLCASSLRRGRGGDYNEQFFGPGTRLTVL.

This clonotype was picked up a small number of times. The DNA of the CDR3 is TGTGCCAGCAGCTTAGCGGGGAAGGAGGATGAGCAGTTCTTC. Translation: CASSLAGKEDEQFF. The chain uses TRBV7-8 and TRBJ2-1; D is perhaps TRBD2 (5 bases). Trimming shortened V by 0 bases and J by 8 bases, and 11 bases separated the two germline ends. The CDR3 runs to 14 residues. Germline V gene sequence: CDR1 SGHVS, CDR2 FQNEAQ.

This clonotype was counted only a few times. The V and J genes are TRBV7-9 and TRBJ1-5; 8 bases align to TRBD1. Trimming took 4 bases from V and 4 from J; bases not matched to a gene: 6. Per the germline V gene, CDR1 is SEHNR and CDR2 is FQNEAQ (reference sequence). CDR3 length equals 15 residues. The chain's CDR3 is CASSSPGQENQPQHF. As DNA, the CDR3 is TGTGCCAGCAGCTCGCCGGGACAGGAGAATCAGCCCCAGCATTTT.

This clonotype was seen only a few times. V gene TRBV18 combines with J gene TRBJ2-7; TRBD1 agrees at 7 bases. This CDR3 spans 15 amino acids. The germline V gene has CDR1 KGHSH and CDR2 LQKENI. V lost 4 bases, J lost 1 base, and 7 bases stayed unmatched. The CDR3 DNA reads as TGTGCCAGCTCACTCGTGGACAGGCCGTCCTACGAGCAGTACTTC. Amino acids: CASSLVDRPSYEQYF.

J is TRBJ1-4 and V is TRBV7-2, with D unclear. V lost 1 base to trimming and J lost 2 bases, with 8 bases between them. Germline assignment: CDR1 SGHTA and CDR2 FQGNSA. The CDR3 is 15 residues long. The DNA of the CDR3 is TGTGCCAGCAGCTTAGGCGGGTCTACTAATGAAAAACTGTTTTTT. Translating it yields CASSLGGSTNEKLFF.

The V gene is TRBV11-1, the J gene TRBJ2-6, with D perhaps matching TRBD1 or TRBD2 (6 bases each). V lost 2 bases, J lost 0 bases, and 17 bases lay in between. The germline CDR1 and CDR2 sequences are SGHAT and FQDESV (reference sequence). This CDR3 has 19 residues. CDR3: CASSLLGGRSRSGANVLTF. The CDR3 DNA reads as TGTGCCAGCAGCTTATTGGGGGGCAGGTCTCGCTCTGGGGCCAACGTCCTGACTTTC.

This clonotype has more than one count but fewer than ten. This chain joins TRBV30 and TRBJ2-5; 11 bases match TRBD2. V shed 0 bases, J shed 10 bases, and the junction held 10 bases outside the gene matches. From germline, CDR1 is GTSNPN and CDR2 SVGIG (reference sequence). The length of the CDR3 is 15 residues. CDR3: CAWSVRTSGPRDQYF. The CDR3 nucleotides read TGTGCCTGGAGTGTCAGGACTAGCGGGCCAAGAGACCAGTACTTC.

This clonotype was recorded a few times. The CDR3 nucleotides are TGTGCCAGCAGCTTCTCTTTGAGATCTGAAGCTTTCTTT. Its protein is CASSFSLRSEAFF. The V call is TRBV7-9, the J call TRBJ1-1; no reliable D call. This CDR3 region has 13 residues. Germline-derived CDR1 and CDR2 are SEHNR and FQNEAQ (reference sequence). Trimming removed 3 bases from V and 6 bases from J, with 11 bases in between.

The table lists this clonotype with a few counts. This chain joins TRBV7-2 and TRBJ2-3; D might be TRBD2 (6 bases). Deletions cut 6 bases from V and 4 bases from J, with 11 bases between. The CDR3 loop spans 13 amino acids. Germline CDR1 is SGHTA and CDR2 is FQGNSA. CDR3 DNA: TGTGCCAGCAGAAACGGGGGAGCAGATACGCAGTATTTT. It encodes CASRNGGADTQYF.

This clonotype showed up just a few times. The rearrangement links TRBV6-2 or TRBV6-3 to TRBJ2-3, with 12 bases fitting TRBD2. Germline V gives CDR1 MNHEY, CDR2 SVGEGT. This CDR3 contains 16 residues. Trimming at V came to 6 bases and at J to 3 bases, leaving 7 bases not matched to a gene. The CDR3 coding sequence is TGTGCCAGCAGCCGAGGACTAGCGGGGATGACAGATACGCAGTATTTT. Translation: CASSRGLAGMTDTQYF.

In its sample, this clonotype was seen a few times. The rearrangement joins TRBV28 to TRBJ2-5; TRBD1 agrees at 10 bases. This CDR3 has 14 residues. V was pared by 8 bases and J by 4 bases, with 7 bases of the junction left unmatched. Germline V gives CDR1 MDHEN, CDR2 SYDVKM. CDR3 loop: CASRDRGRRETQYF. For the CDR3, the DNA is TGTGCCAGCCGGGACAGGGGTAGGCGAGAGACCCAGTACTTC.

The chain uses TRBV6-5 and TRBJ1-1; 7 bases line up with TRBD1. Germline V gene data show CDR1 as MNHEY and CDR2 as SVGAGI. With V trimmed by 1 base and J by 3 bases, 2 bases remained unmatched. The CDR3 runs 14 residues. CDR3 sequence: CASSYYTGDTEAFF. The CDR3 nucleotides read TGTGCCAGCAGTTACTACACAGGGGACACTGAAGCTTTCTTT.

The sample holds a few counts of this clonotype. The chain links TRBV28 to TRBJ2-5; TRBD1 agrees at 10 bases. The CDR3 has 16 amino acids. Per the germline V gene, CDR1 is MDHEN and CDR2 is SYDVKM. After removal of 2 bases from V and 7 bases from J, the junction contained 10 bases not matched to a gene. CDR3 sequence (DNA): TGTGCCAGCAGTTTAGGGGACAGGGGTAGTATAGGGACCCAGTACTTC. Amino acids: CASSLGDRGSIGTQYF.